This T cell receptor beta chain originates from a study of blood T cell repertoires in COVID-19. Study context: The United States, Italy and Spain were the sources of the acute and convalescent COVID-19 samples. PBMCs, B-cell-depleted T cells, or T cells were the source of the cDNA or gDNA that made up the material.

Original methodology: Amplification of reference gene primers provided the estimated nucleated cell counts. Generated by immunoSEQ multiplex PCR, the TCRdb table keeps only in-frame clones and is missing some. For V, J and clone size, that table is used; D and trimming come from the DNA. The sample gives about 360,000 clones, about 80% of which show up once; roughly 1.2% is in the top ten. Trimming pared 8 bases from V and 8 bases from J, leaving 15 bases between. Germline V gene sequence: CDR1 SGHVS, CDR2 FQNEAQ. This CDR3 is built from 12 residues. This TCR was recovered from a human donor with acute or convalescent COVID-19. The donor label of this sample is uncertain. The rearrangement joins TRBV7-8 to TRBJ1-2, with a possible D match to TRBD1 (6 bases). Sequencing was performed on peripheral blood. CDR3 region: CASAKQGIGYTF. CDR3 DNA sequence: TGTGCCAGCGCGAAACAGGGTATCGGCTACACCTTC.